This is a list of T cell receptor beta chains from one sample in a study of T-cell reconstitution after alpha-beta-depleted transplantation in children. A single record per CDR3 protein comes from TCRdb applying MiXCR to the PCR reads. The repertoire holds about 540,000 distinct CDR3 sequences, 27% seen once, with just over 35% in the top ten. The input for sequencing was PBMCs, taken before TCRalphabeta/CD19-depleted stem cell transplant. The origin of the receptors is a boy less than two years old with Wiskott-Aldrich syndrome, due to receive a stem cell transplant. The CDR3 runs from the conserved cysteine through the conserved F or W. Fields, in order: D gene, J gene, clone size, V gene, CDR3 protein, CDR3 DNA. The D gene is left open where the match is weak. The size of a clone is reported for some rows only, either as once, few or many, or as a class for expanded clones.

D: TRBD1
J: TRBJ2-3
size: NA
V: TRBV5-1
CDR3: CASSTWDRFTDTQYF
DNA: TGCGCCAGCAGCACCTGGGACAGATTTACAGATACGCAGTATTTT

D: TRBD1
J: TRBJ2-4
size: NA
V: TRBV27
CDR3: CASSLPDLGPGGIF
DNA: TGTGCCAGCAGTTTACCCGACCTTGGGCCAGGGGGTATCTTC

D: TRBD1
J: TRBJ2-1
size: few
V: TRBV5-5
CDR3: CASSLWGQGTYNEQFF
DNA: TGTGCCAGCAGCTTGTGGGGACAGGGGACGTACAATGAGCAGTTCTTC

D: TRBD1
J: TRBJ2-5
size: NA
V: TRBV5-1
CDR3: CASSETGTGEETQYF
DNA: TGCGCCAGCAGCGAGACCGGGACAGGGGAAGAGACCCAGTACTTC

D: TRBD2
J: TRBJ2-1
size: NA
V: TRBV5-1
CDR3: CASSAWVAGLYNEQFF
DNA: TGCGCCAGCAGCGCCTGGGTAGCGGGGCTATACAATGAGCAGTTCTTC

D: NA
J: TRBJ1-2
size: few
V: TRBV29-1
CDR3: CSVVDRGNYGYTF
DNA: TGCAGCGTTGTTGATCGGGGTAACTATGGCTACACCTTC

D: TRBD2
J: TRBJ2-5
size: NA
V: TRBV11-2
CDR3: CASSPLAGGKETQYF
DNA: TGTGCCAGCAGCCCTCTAGCGGGAGGGAAGGAGACCCAGTACTTC

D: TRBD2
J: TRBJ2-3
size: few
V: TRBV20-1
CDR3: CSAILAGGGNTQYF
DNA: TGCAGTGCCATCCTAGCGGGAGGCGGGAATACGCAGTATTTT

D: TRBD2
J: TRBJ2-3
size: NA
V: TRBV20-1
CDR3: CSARVRTSGSPDTQYF
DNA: TGCAGTGCTAGAGTTAGGACTAGCGGGAGCCCAGATACGCAGTATTTT

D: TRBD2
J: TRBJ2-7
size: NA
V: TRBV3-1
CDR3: CASSQGSSGIYEQYF
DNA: TGTGCCAGCAGCCAAGGATCTAGCGGGATCTACGAGCAGTACTTC

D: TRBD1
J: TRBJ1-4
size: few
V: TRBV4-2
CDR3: CASSQGGQGVEKLFF
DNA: TGTGCCAGCAGCCAAGGTGGACAGGGGGTTGAAAAACTGTTTTTT

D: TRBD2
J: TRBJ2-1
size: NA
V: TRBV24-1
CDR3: CATSDFGGSSYNEQFF
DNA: TGTGCCACCAGTGATTTCGGCGGGAGCTCCTACAATGAGCAGTTCTTC

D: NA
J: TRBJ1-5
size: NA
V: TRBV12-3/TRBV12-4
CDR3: CASSLSLGQPQHF
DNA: TGTGCCAGCAGTTTATCCCTCGGTCAGCCCCAGCATTTT

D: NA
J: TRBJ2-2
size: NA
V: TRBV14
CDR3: CASSQDVAGELFF
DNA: TGTGCCAGCAGCCAAGATGTCGCCGGGGAGCTGTTTTTT

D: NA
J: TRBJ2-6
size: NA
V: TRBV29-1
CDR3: CSAPHTYGANVLTF
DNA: TGCAGCGCCCCCCATACTTACGGGGCCAACGTCCTGACTTTC

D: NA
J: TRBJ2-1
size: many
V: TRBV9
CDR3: CASSVDYYPGDEQFF
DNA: TGTGCCAGCAGCGTAGACTACTACCCGGGAGATGAGCAGTTCTTC

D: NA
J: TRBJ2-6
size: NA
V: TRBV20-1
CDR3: CSARAQLPGANVLTF
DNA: TGCAGTGCTAGAGCCCAACTACCTGGGGCCAACGTCCTGACTTTC

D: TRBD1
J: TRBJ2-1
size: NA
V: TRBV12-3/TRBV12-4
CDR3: CASSNRGIRNEQFF
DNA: TGTGCCAGTTCGAACAGGGGGATCCGCAATGAGCAGTTCTTC

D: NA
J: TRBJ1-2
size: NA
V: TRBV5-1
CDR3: CASSLVGVENYGYTF
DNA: TGCGCCAGCAGCTTGGTAGGGGTCGAGAACTATGGCTACACCTTC

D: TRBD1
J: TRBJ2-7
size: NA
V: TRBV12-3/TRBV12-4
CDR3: CASSLRGTGSHEQYF
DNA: TGTGCCAGCAGTTTACGAGGGACAGGTTCCCACGAGCAGTACTTC

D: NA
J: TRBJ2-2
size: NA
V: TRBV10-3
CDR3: CAIGQDRTGELFF
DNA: TGTGCCATCGGGCAGGACCGCACCGGGGAGCTGTTTTTT

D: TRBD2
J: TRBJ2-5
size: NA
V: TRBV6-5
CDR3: CASSYGIGGDQYF
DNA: TGTGCCAGCAGTTACGGCATTGGGGGGGACCAGTACTTC

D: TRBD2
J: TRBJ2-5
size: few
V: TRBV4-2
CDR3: CASSQGEGTSGIYVKTQYF
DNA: TGTGCCAGCAGCCAAGGTGAAGGGACTAGCGGGATTTATGTAAAGACCCAGTACTTC

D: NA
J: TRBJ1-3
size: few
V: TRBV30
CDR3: CAWSVHFGNTIYF
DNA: TGTGCCTGGAGTGTACATTTTGGAAACACCATATATTTT

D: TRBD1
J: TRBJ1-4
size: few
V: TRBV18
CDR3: CASARTGSNEKLFF
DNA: TGTGCCAGCGCTCGGACAGGGTCGAATGAAAAACTGTTTTTT

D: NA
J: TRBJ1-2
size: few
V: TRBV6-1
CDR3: CASSEAAANYGYTF
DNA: TGTGCCAGCAGTGAAGCGGCAGCTAACTATGGCTACACCTTC

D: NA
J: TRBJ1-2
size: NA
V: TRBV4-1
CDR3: CASSQGTYYGYTF
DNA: TGCGCCAGCAGCCAAGGGACCTACTATGGCTACACCTTC

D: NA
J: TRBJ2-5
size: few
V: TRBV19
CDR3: CASSSLQETQYF
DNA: TGTGCCAGTAGTAGCCTCCAAGAGACCCAGTACTTC

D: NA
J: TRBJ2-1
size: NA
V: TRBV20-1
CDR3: CSARDGREWSYNEQFF
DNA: TGCAGTGCTAGAGATGGACGGGAGTGGTCCTACAATGAGCAGTTCTTC

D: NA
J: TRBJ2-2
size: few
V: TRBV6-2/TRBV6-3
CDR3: CASLRVPNTGELFF
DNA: TGTGCCAGCCTCAGAGTCCCGAACACCGGGGAGCTGTTTTTT